The 11 T cell receptor beta chains reported below all come from one sample, sequenced in a study of prognosis after radiotherapy for stage I lung cancer. Amplification of TCR beta CDR3 from genomic DNA used two-round multiplex PCR. First-round PCR amplification was performed with primers specific to each TRBV and TRBJ gene. One entry per CDR3 protein results from TCRdb running MiXCR on the multiplex PCR reads. This table has over 13,000 distinct CDR3 sequences, approximately 30% appearing once. The source material was PBMCs, sampled before or after stereotactic body radiation therapy (not recorded which). All receptors come from a donor over 45 with non-small cell lung cancer.

The V gene is TRBV27, the J gene TRBJ2-2; maybe TRBD2 (5 bases). CDR3 length: 14 residues. Trimming shortened V by 7 bases and J by 8 bases, and 17 bases separated the two germline ends. CDR1 MNHEY and CDR2 SMNVEV come from the germline V gene (reference sequence). The CDR3 nucleotides read TGTGCCAGCAACCCAGCGGACGAGGGAGGGGAGCTGTTTTTT. Its translation: CASNPADEGGELFF.

This clonotype is medium-sized (0.01 to 0.1%) within its sample. This sequence joins TRBV28 and TRBJ1-4; weak D call: TRBD1 (6 bases). Germline CDR1 MDHEN, CDR2 SYDVKM. Trimming pared 5 bases from V and 3 bases from J, leaving 13 bases between. The CDR3 sequence is 15 residues long. CDR3 loop: CASSPQQGSNEKLFF. The CDR3 DNA is TGTGCCAGCAGTCCCCAACAGGGTTCTAATGAAAAACTGTTTTTT. Full variable domain (outside the CDR3, taken from reference TRBV28 and TRBJ1-4): DVKVTQSSRYLVKRTGEKVFLECVQDMDHENMFWYRQDPGLGLRLIYFSYDVKMKEKGDIPEGYSVSREKKERFSLILESASTNQTSMYLCASSPQQGSNEKLFFGSGTQLSVL.

This clonotype is labeled medium-sized. V gene TRBV28 combines with J gene TRBJ2-3; 10 bases are a match to TRBD1. This CDR3 has 17 amino acids. CDR1 MDHEN and CDR2 SYDVKM come from the germline V gene. V dropped 5 bases and J dropped 3; count of bases not matched to a gene: 11. The CDR3 nucleotides read TGTGCCAGCAGTAGGGGACAGGGGATCTCGGTTACAGATACGCAGTATTTT. Residues: CASSRGQGISVTDTQYF.

This clonotype was seen many times. The chain uses TRBV4-1 and TRBJ1-2; possible D gene TRBD1, 5 bases. CDR3 length: 16 residues. Germline V CDR1 and CDR2: MGHRA, YSYEKL. Trimming shortened V by 3 bases and J by 4 bases, and 18 bases separated the two germline ends. The CDR3 DNA is TGCGCCAGCAGCCATGAGGGACGTTCGCCCGCCTATGGCTACACCTTC. Translation: CASSHEGRSPAYGYTF.

Of note for this clonotype: With only one base between it and a far larger clone, this is likely a read error. This sequence joins TRBV11-2 and TRBJ2-5; 12 bases fit TRBD2. Germline CDR1 is SGHAT and CDR2 is FQNNGV. Trimming at V came to 5 bases and at J to 11 bases, leaving 12 bases not matched to a gene. This CDR3 region has 15 residues. The CDR3 is CASSPETSGGQEQYF. The DNA for the CDR3 is TGTGCCAGCAGCCCCGAGACTAGCGGGGGACAGGAGCAGTACTTC. Using reference TRBV11-2 and TRBJ2-5 for the parts outside the CDR3, the full variable domain is EAGVAQSPRYKIIEKRQSVAFWCNPISGHATLYWYQQILGQGPKLLIQFQNNGVVDDSQLPKDRFSAERLKGVDSTLKIQPAKLEDSAVYLCASSPETSGGQEQYFGPGTRLLVL.

This clonotype was observed once. The chain recombines TRBV12-3 or TRBV12-4 with TRBJ2-2; possibly TRBD1 for D (7 bases). With 4 bases removed from V and 0 bases from J, the gap between germline ends came to 18 bases. This CDR3 region has 18 residues. The CDR3 DNA reads as TGTGCCAGCAGTTCGAGGAGGGGGCCACAAACGAACACCGGGGAGCTGTTTTTT. Translated, it gives CASSSRRGPQTNTGELFF.

This clonotype was seen many times. The chain has TRBV5-6 and TRBJ1-1; unclear D gene. Germline values: CDR1 SGHDT, CDR2 YYEEEE. Trimming removed 6 bases from V and 3 bases from J, with 9 bases in between. CDR3 size: 12 residues. This CDR3 is CASTSMYTEAFF. CDR3 in DNA: TGTGCCAGCACTTCAATGTACACTGAAGCTTTCTTT.

Sample share makes this clonotype medium-sized. The CDR3 sequence: CASSYSDGYGYTF. The CDR3 DNA follows: TGTGCCAGCAGTTACTCGGACGGATATGGCTACACCTTC. The genes are TRBV6-5 and TRBJ1-2; the D is unclear. V was shortened by 0 bases and J by 5 bases, with 7 bases between the two germline ends. Germline values: CDR1 MNHEY, CDR2 SVGAGI. The length of the CDR3 is 13 residues.

This clonotype was detected many times. V and J are TRBV20-1 and TRBJ2-7; no clear D gene. The CDR3 is 13 residues long. V lost 2 bases, J lost 5 bases, and 13 bases lay in between. The V gene's germline CDR1 is DFQATT and CDR2 SNEGSKA (reference sequence). The DNA of the CDR3 is TGCAGTGCTAGAATTATGGGGATCCACGAGCAGTACTTC. It is translated as CSARIMGIHEQYF.

In regard to this clonotype: This likely stems from a read error, as it lies one base from a far larger clone. The chain employs TRBV27 and TRBJ1-3; D gene uncertain. The CDR3 runs to 15 residues. Looked up from germline, CDR1 is MNHEY and CDR2 is SMNVEV (reference sequence). The CDR3 DNA sequence: TGCTCCAGCAGCCTACAGAAAGAGGCTGGAAACACCATATATTTT. Protein product: CSSSLQKEAGNTIYF.

This clonotype has only a few counts. A far larger clone is one nucleotide away, so this likely arose from a read error. The chain links TRBV6-1 to TRBJ2-3, with 9 bases identical to TRBD1. The CDR3 is 15 amino acids. Germline trimming cut 8 bases from V and 1 base from J; bases unmatched to any gene: 7. The germline V gene encodes CDR1 MNHNS and CDR2 SASEGT. CDR3 sequence reads: CASGFRQGGTDTQYF. The CDR3, as DNA: TGTGCCAGCGGTTTTCGACAGGGGGGCACAGATACGCAGTATTTT.